The text below deals with one T cell receptor (beta chain). This entry is derived from a study of blood T cell repertoires in COVID-19. This CDR3 is built from 14 residues. Per germline, CDR1 MNHEY and CDR2 SVGAGI. V was cut by 5 bases and J by 0 bases, with 10 bases left in between. Clones were read by immunoSEQ multiplex PCR, and TCRdb kept only the in-frame ones, dropping some. In the table there are around 270,000 clones, 86% of which are singletons. The sample taken for sequencing was peripheral blood. The chain employs TRBV6-5 and TRBJ1-1; TRBD1 is a possible D gene (5 bases). The receptor was derived from a man aged 40-49 years who had recovered from COVID-19. The CDR3 is CASSHGTVNTEAFF. CDR3 nucleotide sequence: TGTGCCAGCAGTCACGGGACTGTGAACACTGAAGCTTTCTTT.